The 24 T cell receptor beta chains in this list originate from one sample, sequenced in a study of blood T cell repertoires in COVID-19. Clones were read by immunoSEQ multiplex PCR, and TCRdb kept only the in-frame ones, dropping some. The repertoire includes 150,000 to 200,000 clones, roughly 86% of them detected once, and about 3.5% sits in the top ten. Sequencing input: peripheral blood. All receptors come from a man between 65 and 85 years old with acute or convalescent COVID-19.

The V call is TRBV10-1, the J call TRBJ1-1, with 8 bases lining up with TRBD1. This CDR3 spans 16 amino acids. The ends lost 10 bases at V and 0 bases at J; junction bases unmatched: 13. The germline V gene has CDR1 WNHNN and CDR2 SYGVQD (reference sequence). The CDR3 region has the DNA TGCGCCAATTGGGTCAGGGGGCGATTGGTGAACACTGAAGCTTTCTTT. Protein: CANWVRGRLVNTEAFF.

The rearrangement links TRBV21-1 to TRBJ2-7; the DNA was not compared with TRBD2, the D call given in the table. TRBV21-1 is assigned pseudogene status. CDR3 size: 14 residues. The CDR3 loop is CASSKKNNFYEQYF. The CDR3 DNA reads TGTGCCAGCAGCAAAAAAAATAACTTCTACGAGCAGTACTTC.

V usage is TRBV7-9 and J usage is TRBJ1-3; D might be TRBD1 (5 bases). Trimming pared 6 bases from V and 2 bases from J, leaving 17 bases between. Germline CDR1 is SEHNR and CDR2 is FQNEAQ (reference sequence). The CDR3 totals 16 residues. CDR3 loop: CASRLTGTIPGNTIYF. The CDR3 DNA follows: TGTGCCAGCAGGTTAACCGGGACTATTCCTGGAAACACCATATATTTT.

The CDR3 DNA reads as TGTGCCAGCAACCTAGCGGGGGGCGAGCAGTACTTC. Amino acids: CASNLAGGEQYF. V usage is TRBV2 and J usage is TRBJ2-7; 11 bases match TRBD2. The germline gives CDR1 SNHLY, CDR2 FYNNEI. V lost 7 bases and J lost 6; bases outside the gene matches: 2. The CDR3 runs 12 residues.

The chain carries TRBV5-1 and TRBJ1-3, with D perhaps matching TRBD1 (5 bases). V was shortened by 4 bases and J by 1 base, with 21 bases between the two germline ends. Germline V CDR1 and CDR2: SGHRS, YFSETQ. The CDR3 consists of 18 residues. For the CDR3, the DNA is TGCGCCAGCAGCCCCTGGCAGGCGGGGGTGACGTCTGGAAACACCATATATTTT. It is translated as CASSPWQAGVTSGNTIYF.

This clone was seen a few times. This sequence joins TRBV6-5 and TRBJ2-3; D unclear. Germline V gives CDR1 MNHEY, CDR2 SVGAGI. Trimming removed 0 bases from V and 0 bases from J, with 7 bases in between. The CDR3 contains 15 residues. The CDR3 sequence: CASSYSRTSTDTQYF. CDR3 sequence (DNA): TGTGCCAGCAGTTACTCGCGTACTAGCACAGATACGCAGTATTTT.

The V and J genes are TRBV9 and TRBJ1-3, with TRBD1 identical over 7 bases. Trimming cost V 0 bases and J 1 base; bases outside gene matches: 10. This CDR3 contains 18 residues. CDR1 SGDLS and CDR2 YYNGEE come from the germline V gene. CDR3 coding DNA: TGTGCCAGCAGCGTAGGGGTAGGGGGCGACTATTCTGGAAACACCATATATTTT. This sequence encodes CASSVGVGGDYSGNTIYF.

The rearrangement joins TRBV7-2 to TRBJ1-1; the D gene is possibly TRBD1 (6 bases). Germline V gives CDR1 SGHTA, CDR2 FQGNSA. The CDR3 spans 15 residues. V was cut by 5 bases and J by 6 bases, with 19 bases left in between. The CDR3 region has the DNA TGTGCCAGCAGCACCAGGGGAGGGCGGGATTCTGAAGCTTTCTTT. Amino acids: CASSTRGGRDSEAFF. Supplemented by reference TRBV7-2 and TRBJ1-1, the full variable domain reads GAGVSQSPSNKVTEKGKDVELRCDPISGHTALYWYRQSLGQGLEFLIYFQGNSAPDKSGLPSDRFSAERTGGSVSTLTIQRTQQEDSAVYLCASSTRGGRDSEAFFGQGTRLTVV.

This clone was observed a single time. The CDR3 here is CASGSNQPQHF. DNA of the CDR3: TGTGCCAGCGGGAGTAATCAGCCCCAGCATTTT. V and J are TRBV28 and TRBJ1-5; D remains ambiguous. Trimming cost V 8 bases and J 4 bases, with 6 bases left between them. CDR3 length equals 11 residues. From germline, CDR1 is MDHEN and CDR2 SYDVKM.

V is TRBV5-1 and J is TRBJ1-4; no clear D. V shed 3 bases and J shed 8 bases, with 11 bases lying between them. This CDR3 has 13 amino acids. Germline loops: CDR1 SGHRS, CDR2 YFSETQ. The CDR3 loop is CASSSGVEEKLFF. The CDR3 DNA reads TGCGCCAGCAGCTCCGGGGTGGAGGAAAAACTGTTTTTT.

The CDR3 nucleotides are TGTGCCAGCAGCTTTGCGGAATCCACAGATACGCAGTATTTT. Translating it yields CASSFAESTDTQYF. This chain joins TRBV5-4 and TRBJ2-3, with D uncertain. Germline CDR1 SGHNT, CDR2 YYREEE (reference sequence). The CDR3 runs to 14 residues. Trimming stripped 2 bases from V and 2 bases from J, with 9 bases between.

The chain carries TRBV7-2 and TRBJ2-4, with TRBD1 as a possible D gene (6 bases). CDR1 SGHTA and CDR2 FQGNSA come from the germline V gene. V was clipped by 2 bases and J by 2 bases, with 16 bases between them. This CDR3 is 17 amino acids long. The CDR3 spells CASSLFIGGQTKNIQYF. Written as DNA, the CDR3 is TGTGCCAGCAGCTTATTTATTGGGGGCCAAACCAAAAACATTCAGTACTTC.

The genes are TRBV28 and TRBJ1-1; D gene unclear. The CDR3 covers 14 residues. V was cut by 5 bases and J by 6 bases, with 16 bases left in between. CDR1 and CDR2 from the germline V gene are MDHEN and SYDVKM. The CDR3 loop reads CASSPLGRSAEAFF. The CDR3 bases are TGTGCCAGCAGTCCCCTGGGCCGTAGCGCTGAAGCTTTCTTT.

This clone was detected once. The CDR3 loop reads CASSQDGSQGGFYEKLFF. CDR3 nucleotides: TGCGCCAGCAGCCAAGATGGCTCCCAGGGTGGGTTTTATGAAAAACTGTTTTTT. The chain couples TRBV4-1 to TRBJ1-4, with a possible D match to TRBD1 (5 bases). The CDR3 consists of 18 residues. Germline CDR1 MGHRA, CDR2 YSYEKL. The germline V and J ends were trimmed by 0 bases and 6 bases, with 20 bases remaining between them.

This clone has just a few counts. The rearrangement links TRBV28 to TRBJ1-2, with 8 bases that match TRBD1. CDR1 and CDR2 (germline): MDHEN, SYDVKM. The CDR3 is 11 residues long. The chain's CDR3 is CATTGGYGYTF. CDR3 DNA: TGTGCTACCACAGGGGGCTATGGCTACACCTTC.

This clone has only a few counts. The V and J genes are TRBV27 and TRBJ1-2; TRBD1 matches 8 bases. The CDR3 contains 15 residues. The germline V gene encodes CDR1 MNHEY and CDR2 SMNVEV (reference sequence). V gave up 5 bases and J gave up 4 bases; unmatched junction bases: 9. CDR3 bases: TGTGCCAGCAGTCCCCAGACAGGGGTGGGCTATGGCTACACCTTC. This encodes CASSPQTGVGYGYTF.

The V and J genes are TRBV12-5 and TRBJ2-7; tentative D call: TRBD2 (6 bases). The CDR3 length is 14 residues. CDR1 and CDR2 from the germline V gene are LGHNT and FRNRAP. Trimming cost V 6 bases and J 4 bases, with 16 bases left between them. CDR3 region: CASGGLGSPYEQYF. CDR3 bases: TGTGCTAGTGGGGGTCTCGGGAGCCCATACGAGCAGTACTTC.

The chain recombines TRBV9 with TRBJ2-5; 8 nucleotides agree with TRBD1. The V segment lost 4 bases and the J segment 3 bases; nucleotides outside the gene matches: 5. The V gene's germline CDR1 is SGDLS and CDR2 YYNGEE. CDR3 length equals 14 residues. CDR3 coding DNA: TGTGCCAGCAGCTCGGGACAGGACGAAGAGACCCAGTACTTC. Translating it yields CASSSGQDEETQYF.

This clone was observed once. This chain joins TRBV19 and TRBJ2-3; TRBD2 is a possible D gene (7 bases). V was cut by 1 base and J by 6 bases, with 17 bases left in between. This CDR3 has 16 amino acids. Germline assignment: CDR1 LNHDA and CDR2 SQIVND (reference sequence). Here the CDR3 reads CASSIATAGAQDTQYF. Written as DNA, the CDR3 is TGTGCCAGTAGTATAGCCACCGCGGGGGCCCAGGATACGCAGTATTTT.

The chain has TRBV5-1 and TRBJ2-7; perhaps TRBD1 as D (6 bases). The CDR3 loop spans 15 amino acids. CDR1 and CDR2 from the germline V gene are SGHRS and YFSETQ. V lost 0 bases and J lost 4, with 14 bases in between. The CDR3 sequence is CASSLEGQRGYEQYF. DNA for the CDR3: TGCGCCAGCAGCTTGGAGGGACAAAGAGGGTACGAGCAGTACTTC.

The V call is TRBV24-1, the J call TRBJ1-2, with D tentatively TRBD1 (5 bases). Germline V gene sequence: CDR1 KGHDR, CDR2 SFDVKD. This CDR3 has 14 residues. The V gene lost 4 bases and the J gene lost 7 bases, with 15 bases spanning the gap. The CDR3 nucleotides are TGTGCCACCAGTGACCCCGGGAGGGGCGGTGGCTACACCTTC. Translation gives CATSDPGRGGGYTF.

This clone appeared once. The chain has TRBV5-1 and TRBJ1-1; perhaps TRBD1 as D (6 bases). Trimming removed 3 bases at V and 0 bases at J, with 9 bases between. This CDR3 is 14 amino acids long. The germline V gene has CDR1 SGHRS and CDR2 YFSETQ. As DNA, the CDR3 is TGCGCCAGCAGCTCGGACAGAATGAACACTGAAGCTTTCTTT. Its translation is CASSSDRMNTEAFF. Variable domain in full (rest from reference TRBV5-1 and TRBJ1-1): KAGVTQTPRYLIKTRGQQVTLSCSPISGHRSVSWYQQTPGQGLQFLFEYFSETQRNKGNFPGRFSGRQFSNSRSEMNVSTLELGDSALYLCASSSDRMNTEAFFGQGTRLTVV.

The CDR3 sequence is CASSPPDRVDTEAFF. The CDR3 DNA reads as TGTGCCAGCAGTCCCCCGGACAGGGTAGACACTGAAGCTTTCTTT. The J gene is TRBJ1-1, the V gene TRBV28; 8 bases line up with TRBD1. Germline V gives CDR1 MDHEN, CDR2 SYDVKM. The CDR3 consists of 15 residues. V was pared by 5 bases and J by 3 bases, with 8 bases of the junction left unmatched.

The V gene is TRBV29-1, the J gene TRBJ2-7; D is possibly TRBD1 (6 bases). Trimming cost V 5 bases and J 5 bases, with 10 bases left between them. CDR3 length: 11 residues. The germline gives CDR1 SQVTM, CDR2 ANQGSEA. CDR3 loop: CSVLQGNEQYF. The CDR3 bases are TGCAGCGTTCTACAGGGTAACGAGCAGTACTTC.